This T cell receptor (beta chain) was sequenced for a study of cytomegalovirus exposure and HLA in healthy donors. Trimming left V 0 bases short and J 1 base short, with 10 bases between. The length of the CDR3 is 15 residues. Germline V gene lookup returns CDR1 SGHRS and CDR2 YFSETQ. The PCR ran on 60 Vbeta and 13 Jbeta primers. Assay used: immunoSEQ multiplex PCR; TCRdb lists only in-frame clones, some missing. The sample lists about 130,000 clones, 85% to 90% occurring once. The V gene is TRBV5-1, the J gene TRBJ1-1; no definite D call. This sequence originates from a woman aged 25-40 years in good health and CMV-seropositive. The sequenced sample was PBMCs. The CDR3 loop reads CASSLATGANTEAFF. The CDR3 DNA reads TGCGCCAGCAGCTTGGCCACGGGTGCGAACACTGAAGCTTTCTTT. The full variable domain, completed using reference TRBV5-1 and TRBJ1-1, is KAGVTQTPRYLIKTRGQQVTLSCSPISGHRSVSWYQQTPGQGLQFLFEYFSETQRNKGNFPGRFSGRQFSNSRSEMNVSTLELGDSALYLCASSLATGANTEAFFGQGTRLTVV.